Listed here are 7 T cell receptor beta chains from one sample, sequenced in a study of cytomegalovirus exposure and HLA in healthy donors. The PCR made use of 60 Vbeta and 13 Jbeta primers. Clones were sequenced by immunoSEQ multiplex PCR, and TCRdb holds only the in-frame ones, with some missing. The table shows approximately 100,000 clones, with around 10% occurring only once. Material: PBMCs. The receptors shown here come from a man aged 45-65 years in good health and CMV-seropositive.

This clone was picked up a small number of times. This rearrangement joins TRBV7-9 to TRBJ2-5; no definite D call. Germline lookup yields CDR1 SEHNR and CDR2 FQNEAQ (reference sequence). This CDR3 has 14 amino acids. V lost 5 bases and J 7 bases, leaving 17 bases between the germline ends. The CDR3 sequence is CASSLNGGFGTQYF. DNA for the CDR3: TGTGCCAGCAGCCTCAATGGCGGTTTCGGGACCCAGTACTTC.

This clone was counted between two and nine times. The chain employs TRBV6-5 and TRBJ2-7; 10 nucleotides align to TRBD1. V lost 2 bases, J lost 4 bases, and 5 bases stayed unmatched. CDR1 is MNHEY and CDR2 is SVGAGI in the germline V gene. The CDR3 spans 15 residues. CDR3 bases: TGTGCCAGCAGTTACGCGGACAGGGGGACGTACGAGCAGTACTTC. Protein product: CASSYADRGTYEQYF.

The sample holds a few counts of this clone. This chain connects TRBV6-1 to TRBJ1-1; D call uncertain. V was pared by 6 bases and J by 4 bases, with 12 bases between. Germline V lookup: CDR1 MNHNS, CDR2 SASEGT. The CDR3 loop spans 13 amino acids. CDR3 DNA sequence: TGTGCCAGCAGGAGTGCAGGAGGCACTGAAGCTTTCTTT. Protein sequence: CASRSAGGTEAFF.

This clone was detected a few times. The chain combines TRBV14 with TRBJ1-1, with D possibly matching TRBD1 (5 bases). Trimming pared 4 bases from V and 7 bases from J, leaving 16 bases between. The CDR3 contains 14 residues. Germline V gene lookup returns CDR1 SGHDN and CDR2 FVKESK. CDR3 amino acids: CASSPLGGALEAFF. As DNA, the CDR3 is TGTGCCAGCAGCCCGCTCGGGGGAGCGCTTGAAGCTTTCTTT. Full variable domain (outside the CDR3, taken from reference TRBV14 and TRBJ1-1): EAGVTQFPSHSVIEKGQTVTLRCDPISGHDNLYWYRRVMGKEIKFLLHFVKESKQDESGMPNNRFLAERTGGTYSTLKVQPAELEDSGVYFCASSPLGGALEAFFGQGTRLTVV.

The chain uses TRBV6-5 and TRBJ2-4; TRBD1 matches 7 bases. Germline loops: CDR1 MNHEY, CDR2 SVGAGI. The CDR3 covers 15 residues. Unmatched junction bases numbered 7, after V lost 2 bases and J lost 6 bases. This chain's CDR3 is CASSYARQGLNIQYF. Here the CDR3 DNA reads TGTGCCAGCAGTTACGCGAGACAGGGCTTAAACATTCAGTACTTC.

The rearrangement joins TRBV10-3 to TRBJ2-1, with 10 positions matching TRBD2. The CDR3 is made up of 16 amino acids. V gave up 0 bases and J gave up 6 bases; unmatched junction bases: 5. Germline V CDR1 and CDR2: ENHRY, SYGVKD. The CDR3 sequence: CAISESKGLALNEQFF. As DNA, the CDR3 is TGTGCCATCAGTGAGTCGAAGGGACTAGCGCTCAATGAGCAGTTCTTC.

V is TRBV10-3 and J is TRBJ2-7; D is uncertain. CDR1 is ENHRY, CDR2 SYGVKD, per germline. This CDR3 is 14 amino acids long. Trimming removed 0 bases at V and 5 bases at J, with 11 bases between. The CDR3 DNA is TGTGCCATCAGTGAGTCGTTTAGCCGTAACGAGCAGTACTTC. Its protein product is CAISESFSRNEQYF.